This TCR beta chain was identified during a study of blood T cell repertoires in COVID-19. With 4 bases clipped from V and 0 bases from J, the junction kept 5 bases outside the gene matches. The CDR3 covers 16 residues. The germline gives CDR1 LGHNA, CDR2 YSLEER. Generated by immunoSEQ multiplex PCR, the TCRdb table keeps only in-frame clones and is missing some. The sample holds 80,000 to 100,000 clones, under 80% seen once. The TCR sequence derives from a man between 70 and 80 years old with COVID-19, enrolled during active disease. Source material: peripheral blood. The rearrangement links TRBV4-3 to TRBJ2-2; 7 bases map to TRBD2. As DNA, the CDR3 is TGCGCCAGCAGCCCCTGGGGGGGATCGAACACCGGGGAGCTGTTTTTT. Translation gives CASSPWGGSNTGELFF.